This T cell receptor beta chain was retrieved from a study of T cell responses to AZD1222 COVID-19 vaccine (dated by TCRdb to the early 2020s). Regarding the study in general: TCR sequencing covered more than 230 trial participants: 200 to 210 given two doses of AZD1222 and around 26 given two doses of MenACWY control vaccine. Enrollment into the trials was organized by age into subgroups of 18-55, 56-69 and 70-plus years, and those subgroups contained approximately 150, 30 and 60 TCR-sequenced participants, respectively. Findings and caveats that apply to the study as a whole: In the small 56-69-year group, the increase in depth fell short of significance, most likely because of low power. Reportedly, almost half of the unique spike-specific TCRs recognized epitopes lying outside the regions that are mutated in the B.1.351 and B.1.1.7 variants. CD4 TCRs associated with the vaccine covered the entire spike protein, and the dominant responses were in regions 160-218 and 743-854. After two AZD1222 doses, spike-specific TCR breadth and depth were significantly higher than at day 0 and than in MenACWY recipients. Conclusions about previously exposed vaccinees are limited, since just five or six AZD1222 recipients were seropositive for SARS-CoV-2 at baseline. Because no samples from the day 14 peak response were available, repertoires could be characterized only after the peak T cell response. Participants were mostly white British, with more females than males. The authors suggested clonal diversity may have been underestimated.

Per the publication, the time point label means: sample from adult after SARS-CoV-2 infection, after symptom onset. Two convalescent COVID-19 patients, sampled after symptom onset from adults with prior SARS-CoV-2 infection, were also TCR-sequenced for comparison. The CDR3 regions of human TCRbeta chains were analyzed by immunosequencing. Per the source publication's procedure: Repertoire TCRs were checked for matches against a reference library of SARS-CoV-2-specific TCRs that had been generated using the MIRA antigen-specificity platform. Breadth meant the fraction of unique TCRs that were SARS-CoV-2-associated, whereas depth meant the fraction of total T cells that were SARS-CoV-2-associated. Each spike-specific TCR was assigned to its reactive spike region and to a CD4 or CD8 class using the MIRA data. Log10-transformed breadth and depth values were compared by one-way ANOVA with Sidak's multiple comparisons tests. Imported from immuneACCESS, the table was reduced by TCRdb to in-frame sequences with V and J called. These copies leave out some clones; in studies compared against another copy, an unresolved V gene accounts for under half, and the cause of the remainder is not known. V and J calls and clone size are those listed in that table; D and trimming were worked out from the DNA. This sample gives some 150,000 clones in total; approximately 91% of them show up just once. The ten largest make up 5.5% to 8% of the sample.

As concerns this clone: Its binding antigen is unknown. Base qualities are missing; no much larger clone stands one base away.

The receptor's source is an adult who had recovered from COVID-19. This specimen consisted of peripheral blood, obtained after recovery from COVID-19.

The sequenced DNA is TGCGCCAGCAGCTTAGGGACAGTCTACAATGAGCAGTTCTTC. This encodes CASSLGTVYNEQFF. The chain couples TRBV5-1 to TRBJ2-1; 7 bases in between match TRBD1. V is pruned by 2 bases and J by 3 bases, leaving 2 bases of the junction without a gene match. Reading from cysteine to phenylalanine, the CDR3 counts 14 amino acids. The read is trimmed to its CDR3 DNA, 42 bases read in frame from base 1. CDR1 and CDR2 (SGHRS, YFSETQ) derive from the germline V gene.